This T cell receptor beta chain originates from a study of Ad26.COV2.S vaccination and SARS-CoV-2 variants. Points from the study as a whole: Recipients of vaccine and of placebo showed similar breadth of their non-spike TCR repertoires. The TCR breadth and depth analyses may have produced an underestimate of total T cell responses.

Treatment given: about 20 received Ad26.COV2.S at low or high dose, single or two shots; a few received placebo; per-sample allocation not given. Following the first vaccine or placebo injection, samples were taken on day 63. On this clone itself: Its specificity is unknown.

Here immunoSEQ multiplex PCR was the method, and the copy in TCRdb shows in-frame clones only, minus some. Found here are hundreds of thousands of clones, 88% of them singletons; the top ten hold 5.5% to 7%. The clonotype was recovered from a person between 18 and 65 years old who received the Ad26.COV2.S COVID-19 vaccine or a placebo. The sequences come from peripheral blood, collected in a trial of Ad26.COV2.S vaccine versus placebo.

The CDR3 DNA reads TGTGCCAGCAGCAGGGGGTCAGATGGGGGCTACACCTTC. Its protein product is CASSRGSDGGYTF. The J gene is TRBJ1-2, the V gene TRBV6-5, with TRBD1 matching over 7 bases. Germline values: CDR1 MNHEY, CDR2 SVGAGI. J gave up 8 bases and V 6 bases, and 9 bases lay outside the gene matches. The CDR3 is 13 amino acids.